This T cell receptor beta chain was sequenced in a study of response to subunit inactivated influenza vaccine. The study's findings and limits: T cells newly recruited by each seasonal influenza vaccination are few, the authors suggested.

From the RT-PCR reads, TCRdb called clonotypes with MiXCR, one entry per CDR3 protein. Among about 500,000 distinct CDR3 sequences, about 15% were seen once, and the ten largest hold approximately 3%. Concerning this clonotype: Its antigen is undetermined.

From germline, CDR1 is MNHEY and CDR2 SVGEGT. The CDR3 extends over 13 amino acids. Trimming removed 2 bases at V and 5 bases at J, with 7 bases between. The sample was CD4+ T cells sorted from PBMCs, taken around 25 months after vaccination. V and J are TRBV6-2 or TRBV6-3 and TRBJ1-5, with D unresolved. The source of this sequence is a man aged 50 to 75 who received an inactivated influenza vaccine. The CDR3 coding sequence is TGTGCCAGCAGTTACCCGTCCGATCAGCCCCAGCATTTT. It is translated as CASSYPSDQPQHF.